This T cell receptor (beta chain) was sequenced for a study of regulatory T cells in long-lasting Graves disease. Time point reported: persistent/refractory GD, antithyroid drugs over 5 years with positive TRAb. There was RNA extracted from PBMCs, and the TCR library was made from it. This clonotype was seen at least ten times. Investigators prepared the TCR beta libraries by applying iRepertoire HTBI primers and Arm-PCR of CDR3 regions. TCRdb itself ran the multiplex PCR reads through MiXCR, one entry per CDR3 protein. Among 600,000 to 850,000 distinct CDR3 sequences listed, around 30% were seen once. The V gene's germline CDR1 is MNHEY and CDR2 SVGEGT. V was shortened by 6 bases and J by 2 bases, with 10 bases between the two germline ends. The CDR3 contains 13 residues.

This sample comprised peripheral blood mononuclear cells (PBMCs), obtained when the disease was refractory, from a patient treated with antithyroid drugs. The receptor was derived from a female donor with Graves disease. The chain is built from TRBV6-2 or TRBV6-3 and TRBJ1-2; D gene unclear. CDR3 amino acids: CASRPRGNYGYTF. Written as DNA, the CDR3 is TGTGCCAGCAGACCCCGTGGCAACTATGGCTACACCTTC.